The 21 T cell receptor beta chains in this list originate from one sample, sequenced in a study of T cell responses to AZD1222 COVID-19 vaccine. Libraries were prepared by immunoSEQ multiplex PCR; TCRdb keeps only in-frame clonotypes and omits some of them. The sample holds some 100,000 clones; about 83% are singletons and the top ten take 3.3%. Sequenced material: peripheral blood, taken on day 0 of AZD1222 vaccination. Receptors were obtained from an adult in good health.

The V gene is TRBV30, the J gene TRBJ1-5, with D uncertain. This CDR3 is 13 amino acids long. Germline-derived CDR1 and CDR2 are GTSNPN and SVGIG (reference sequence). The V and J ends lost 2 bases and 7 bases respectively, with 12 bases between them. The CDR3 sequence: CAWSPGKGQPQHF. The CDR3 DNA follows: TGTGCCTGGAGTCCGGGGAAGGGCCAGCCCCAGCATTTT.

The chain recombines TRBV5-4 with TRBJ1-2; 7 positions agree with TRBD1. Germline loops: CDR1 SGHNT, CDR2 YYREEE (reference sequence). The CDR3 spans 14 residues. Trimming took 2 bases from V and 3 from J; bases not matched to a gene: 4. The CDR3 sequence is CASSLQGKDYGYTF. In DNA form, the CDR3 reads TGTGCCAGCAGCTTACAGGGGAAGGACTATGGCTACACCTTC.

The J gene is TRBJ1-1, the V gene TRBV3-1 (or the pseudogene TRBV3-2); 9 positions match TRBD1. Germline V CDR1 and CDR2: LGHDT, YNNKEL (reference sequence). This CDR3 spans 15 amino acids. Trimming took 4 bases from V and 1 from J; bases not matched to a gene: 4. The CDR3 region has the DNA TGTGCCAGCAGCCTGCGACAGGGGGAGAACACTGAAGCTTTCTTT. Residues: CASSLRQGENTEAFF.

The V call is TRBV3-1 (or the pseudogene TRBV3-2), the J call TRBJ1-1, with 7 bases lining up with TRBD1. CDR3 length: 16 amino acids. Trimming at V came to 0 bases and at J to 6 bases, leaving 10 bases not matched to a gene. Germline V gene lookup returns CDR1 LGHDT and CDR2 YNNKEL (reference sequence). The CDR3 region has the DNA TGTGCCAGCAGCCAAGAAAATGTAGGGGGCAGGTCTGAAGCTTTCTTT. Its protein product is CASSQENVGGRSEAFF.

This rearrangement joins TRBV5-5 to TRBJ1-1, with a tentative D call TRBD1 (5 bases). CDR1 and CDR2 (germline): SGHKS, YYEKEE (reference sequence). The CDR3 spans 13 residues. Trimming left V 3 bases short and J 10 bases short, with 16 bases between. DNA of the CDR3: TGTGCCAGCAGCTGGGGAGGGGAGGAAAGAGCTTTCTTT. Its translation: CASSWGGEERAFF.

The count of this clone is one. The CDR3 region has the DNA TGTGCCACCAGCGCCACAGGGGCCGAGCAGTACTTC. This sequence encodes CATSATGAEQYF. The gene calls are TRBV24-1 and TRBJ2-7; 7 bases are a match to TRBD1. Trimming removed 7 bases from V and 6 bases from J; junction bases left unmatched: 5. The CDR3 extends over 12 amino acids. CDR1 is KGHDR, CDR2 SFDVKD, per germline.

Regarding this clone: The sample has other DNA sequences that encode this CDR3 too. The rearrangement links TRBV7-2 to TRBJ2-7, with 10 bases aligning to TRBD2. J gave up 0 bases and V 3 bases, and 2 bases lay outside the gene matches. Looked up from germline, CDR1 is SGHTA and CDR2 is FQGNSA. CDR3 length equals 15 residues. Here the CDR3 DNA reads TGTGCCAGCAGCTTGTCTAGCGGGGGCTCCTACGAGCAGTACTTC. This translates into CASSLSSGGSYEQYF. Supplemented by reference TRBV7-2 and TRBJ2-7, the full variable domain reads GAGVSQSPSNKVTEKGKDVELRCDPISGHTALYWYRQSLGQGLEFLIYFQGNSAPDKSGLPSDRFSAERTGGSVSTLTIQRTQQEDSAVYLCASSLSSGGSYEQYFGPGTRLTVT.

The chain recombines TRBV19 with TRBJ2-3, with TRBD1 matching over 8 bases. The germline V gene encodes CDR1 LNHDA and CDR2 SQIVND (reference sequence). V lost 6 bases, J lost 0 bases, and 8 bases stayed unmatched. The CDR3 covers 16 residues. CDR3 nucleotide sequence: TGTGCCAGTAGCCTGGACAGGGCCCTTAGCACAGATACGCAGTATTTT. It specifies CASSLDRALSTDTQYF.

This clone was counted once. CDR3 protein: CASSQGRQPLYGYTF. The CDR3 DNA sequence: TGCGCCAGCAGCCAAGGCCGACAGCCCCTCTATGGCTACACCTTC. The V and J genes are TRBV4-3 and TRBJ1-2, with D perhaps TRBD1 (5 bases). The CDR3 is made up of 15 amino acids. From germline, CDR1 is LGHNA and CDR2 YSLEER. The germline V and J ends were trimmed by 1 base and 4 bases, with 13 bases remaining between them.

V is TRBV5-1 and J is TRBJ1-6; 10 bases match TRBD1. The CDR3 totals 15 residues. Germline-derived CDR1 and CDR2 are SGHRS and YFSETQ. The V gene end was trimmed by 4 bases and the J gene end by 10 bases; junction bases not matched to a gene: 8. The CDR3 DNA reads TGCGCCAGCAGCCCGGGGACAGGGGATTTATCACCCCTCCACTTT. Translating it yields CASSPGTGDLSPLHF.

A few counts support this clone. The chain combines TRBV19 with TRBJ2-7; 9 nucleotides align to TRBD1. CDR3 length equals 15 residues. With 1 base clipped from V and 5 bases from J, the junction kept 6 bases outside the gene matches. Germline V gene lookup returns CDR1 LNHDA and CDR2 SQIVND (reference sequence). This CDR3 reads CASSIAADRGNEQYF. The CDR3 DNA reads TGTGCCAGTAGTATAGCGGCGGACAGGGGCAACGAGCAGTACTTC.

This chain connects TRBV7-2 to TRBJ1-6; tentatively, D is TRBD1 (5 bases). Germline V gives CDR1 SGHTA, CDR2 FQGNSA. The CDR3 extends over 15 amino acids. With 5 bases removed from V and 7 bases from J, the gap between germline ends came to 15 bases. The CDR3 sequence: CASSGPGTANSPLHF. CDR3 in DNA: TGTGCCAGCAGCGGGCCCGGGACGGCAAATTCACCCCTCCACTTT.

The chain has TRBV3-1 (or the pseudogene TRBV3-2) and TRBJ1-3; D is unresolved. The CDR3 is 16 amino acids. V was shortened by 0 bases and J by 0 bases, with 9 bases between the two germline ends. Per the germline V gene, CDR1 is LGHDT and CDR2 is YNNKEL (reference sequence). CDR3 protein: CASSQDRQSSGNTIYF. The CDR3 nucleotides are TGTGCCAGCAGCCAAGACCGCCAGAGCTCTGGAAACACCATATATTTT.

The chain joins TRBV19 to TRBJ1-5; TRBD1 matches at 7 bases. Trimming cost V 3 bases and J 3 bases; bases outside gene matches: 8. The CDR3 runs to 16 residues. Germline V gene data show CDR1 as LNHDA and CDR2 as SQIVND (reference sequence). The CDR3 region has the DNA TGTGCCAGTAGTATTGGCAGGGGGACCCCCAATCAGCCCCAGCATTTT. Protein sequence: CASSIGRGTPNQPQHF.

The genes are TRBV6-6 and TRBJ2-2; a weak D match, TRBD2 (5 bases). The CDR3 consists of 13 residues. The V gene lost 5 bases and the J gene lost 2 bases, with 6 bases spanning the gap. The V gene's germline CDR1 is MNHNY and CDR2 SVGAGI (reference sequence). CDR3 in amino acids: CASSRLNTGELFF. CDR3 nucleotides: TGTGCCAGCAGTCGACTAAACACCGGGGAGCTGTTTTTT.

The V gene is TRBV7-6, the J gene TRBJ2-7; D might be TRBD2 (5 bases). Between the trimmed V and J ends, which lost 5 bases and 3 bases, there was a span of 14 bases. The CDR3 loop spans 14 amino acids. Looked up from germline, CDR1 is SGHVS and CDR2 is FNYEAQ. CDR3 residues: CASSPLSGNYEQYF. The CDR3 nucleotides are TGTGCCAGCAGCCCGCTTTCGGGGAACTACGAGCAGTACTTC.

The chain couples TRBV19 to TRBJ2-3; 7 bases fit TRBD2. The CDR3 is 14 amino acids. Per the germline V gene, CDR1 is LNHDA and CDR2 is SQIVND (reference sequence). V lost 5 bases to trimming and J lost 5 bases; unmatched junction nucleotides: 7. CDR3 in amino acids: CASSLGGGLDTQYF. The CDR3 DNA follows: TGTGCCAGTAGTTTGGGCGGGGGTTTAGATACGCAGTATTTT. Full variable domain (remainder filled in from reference TRBV19 and TRBJ2-3): DGGITQSPKYLFRKEGQNVTLSCEQNLNHDAMYWYRQDPGQGLRLIYYSQIVNDFQKGDIAEGYSVSREKKESFPLTVTSAQKNPTAFYLCASSLGGGLDTQYFGPGTRLTVL.

The chain is built from TRBV2 and TRBJ2-1, with 8 bases identical to TRBD2. The CDR3 totals 16 residues. Trimming cost V 7 bases and J 8 bases; bases outside gene matches: 16. The V gene's germline CDR1 is SNHLY and CDR2 FYNNEI. The chain's CDR3 is CASTSGVTGGQDEQFF. The CDR3 DNA reads as TGTGCCAGCACCTCGGGGGTGACGGGGGGGCAGGATGAGCAGTTCTTC.

This clone was observed a handful of times. The rearrangement links TRBV10-3 to TRBJ1-2; D ambiguous. This CDR3 is 16 amino acids long. Germline CDR1 reads ENHRY; CDR2 reads SYGVKD. With 6 bases removed from V and 0 bases from J, the gap between germline ends came to 17 bases. CDR3 nucleotides: TGTGCCATCAGCCAAGAGGAGAGGATTTCTAACTATGGCTACACCTTC. This sequence encodes CAISQEERISNYGYTF.

In nucleotides, the CDR3 is TGTGCCAGCAGCGTAGGGGAGGTAGGGAACAAGCAGTACTTC. It is translated as CASSVGEVGNKQYF. The chain combines TRBV9 with TRBJ2-7, with D perhaps matching TRBD2 (6 bases). This CDR3 contains 14 residues. V was cut by 0 bases and J by 8 bases, with 15 bases left in between. Germline-derived CDR1 and CDR2 are SGDLS and YYNGEE.

The chain joins TRBV6-5 to TRBJ1-1; a possible D gene is TRBD1 (5 bases). V was pared by 4 bases and J by 2 bases, with 8 bases between. CDR3 length: 13 amino acids. Germline CDR1 is MNHEY and CDR2 is SVGAGI. DNA for the CDR3: TGTGCCAGCAGTTTTAGGGGCAACACTGAAGCTTTCTTT. This sequence encodes CASSFRGNTEAFF.